Listed below are T cell receptor beta chains from one sample, sequenced in a study of tumor and adjacent non-tumor tissue in lung cancer. From the multiplex PCR reads, TCRdb called clonotypes with MiXCR, one entry per CDR3 protein. The top ten clones hold about 41% of a sample with approximately 44,000 distinct CDR3 sequences, roughly 60% of them seen once. Sequencing used distant non-tumor lung tissue. The source of these receptors is a man in his fifties or sixties with non-small cell lung cancer. The CDR3 runs from the conserved cysteine through the conserved F or W. The order of the fields is clone size, D gene, V gene, J gene, CDR3 protein, CDR3 DNA. The D gene is left open where the match is weak. Expanded clones are given a class, and other clones once, few, many or no size at all.

clone_size: -; d_call: -; v_call: TRBV5-1; j_call: TRBJ2-1; cdr3_aa: CASCFTDGAYNEQFF; cdr3_nt: TGCGCCAGCTGCTTTACCGACGGAGCCTACAATGAGCAGTTCTTC
clone_size: -; d_call: TRBD2; v_call: TRBV30; j_call: TRBJ2-1; cdr3_aa: CAWKLAGSSGEQFF; cdr3_nt: TGTGCCTGGAAGCTAGCGGGGTCCTCAGGGGAGCAGTTCTTC
clone_size: few; d_call: -; v_call: TRBV7-2; j_call: TRBJ2-3; cdr3_aa: CASSLDYLSTDTQYF; cdr3_nt: TGTGCCAGTAGCTTGGACTACCTGTCCACAGATACGCAGTATTTT
clone_size: -; d_call: -; v_call: TRBV20-1; j_call: TRBJ1-4; cdr3_aa: CSARAGDLVNEKLFF; cdr3_nt: TGCAGTGCTAGGGCAGGGGACTTGGTTAATGAAAAACTGTTTTTT
clone_size: -; d_call: -; v_call: TRBV11-2; j_call: TRBJ2-7; cdr3_aa: CASKIGGGCYEQYF; cdr3_nt: TGTGCCAGCAAGATTGGGGGTGGATGCTACGAGCAGTACTTC
clone_size: -; d_call: -; v_call: TRBV7-8; j_call: TRBJ2-2; cdr3_aa: CANSPTVTGELFF; cdr3_nt: TGTGCCAACAGCCCGACAGTGACTGGGGAGCTGTTTTTT
clone_size: -; d_call: -; v_call: TRBV28; j_call: TRBJ2-1; cdr3_aa: CASRRGGGRSYNEQFF; cdr3_nt: TGTGCCAGCAGACGCGGTGGGGGCCGCTCCTACAATGAGCAGTTCTTC
clone_size: -; d_call: TRBD2; v_call: TRBV28; j_call: TRBJ2-2; cdr3_aa: CASSSPAGSRLTGELFF; cdr3_nt: TGTGCCAGCAGTTCCCCAGCGGGATCGCGGTTAACCGGGGAGCTGTTTTTT
clone_size: -; d_call: -; v_call: TRBV10-3; j_call: TRBJ1-1; cdr3_aa: CAISNSTSTEAFF; cdr3_nt: TGTGCCATCTCCAATTCCACGTCCACTGAAGCTTTCTTT
clone_size: once; d_call: -; v_call: TRBV20-1; j_call: TRBJ2-7; cdr3_aa: CSASGARGNQYF; cdr3_nt: TGCAGTGCTAGCGGGGCACGGGGCAACCAGTACTTC
clone_size: many; d_call: -; v_call: TRBV24-1; j_call: TRBJ1-1; cdr3_aa: CATSDSSYTEAFF; cdr3_nt: TGTGCCACCAGTGATTCAAGTTACACTGAAGCTTTCTTT
clone_size: many; d_call: TRBD2; v_call: TRBV12-3/TRBV12-4; j_call: TRBJ2-7; cdr3_aa: CASSLGLAGGEQYF; cdr3_nt: TGTGCCAGCAGTTTAGGACTAGCGGGAGGCGAGCAGTACTTC
clone_size: many; d_call: -; v_call: TRBV7-9; j_call: TRBJ2-7; cdr3_aa: CASSLVGESYEQYF; cdr3_nt: TGTGCCAGCAGCTTAGTCGGAGAATCCTACGAGCAGTACTTC
clone_size: -; d_call: -; v_call: TRBV6-1; j_call: TRBJ2-4; cdr3_aa: CASSEYPGIAKDF; cdr3_nt: TGCGCCAGCAGTGAATATCCGGGGATCGCAAAGGACTTC
clone_size: many; d_call: -; v_call: TRBV20-1; j_call: TRBJ2-7; cdr3_aa: CSAKGTLSSYEQYF; cdr3_nt: TGCAGTGCGAAGGGGACACTCAGCTCCTACGAGCAGTACTTC
clone_size: many; d_call: TRBD2; v_call: TRBV30; j_call: TRBJ2-1; cdr3_aa: CAWRRGGAYNEQFF; cdr3_nt: TGTGCCTGGAGACGGGGAGGGGCCTACAATGAGCAGTTCTTC
clone_size: -; d_call: -; v_call: TRBV28; j_call: TRBJ2-7; cdr3_aa: CVSHCARDSPYEQYF; cdr3_nt: TGTGTCAGCCATTGCGCGCGGGACAGCCCCTACGAGCAGTACTTC
clone_size: large; d_call: -; v_call: TRBV11-2; j_call: TRBJ2-3; cdr3_aa: CASSTPGNVGDTQYF; cdr3_nt: TGTGCCAGCAGCACCCCAGGGAATGTGGGCGATACGCAGTATTTT
clone_size: -; d_call: -; v_call: TRBV29-1; j_call: TRBJ2-5; cdr3_aa: CSVENSAREGQYF; cdr3_nt: TGCAGCGTCGAGAACTCTGCCAGAGAGGGACAGTACTTC
clone_size: few; d_call: -; v_call: TRBV28; j_call: TRBJ2-3; cdr3_aa: CANSSEMDTRYF; cdr3_nt: TGTGCCAACAGTTCCGAGATGGATACGCGGTATTTT
clone_size: -; d_call: -; v_call: TRBV28; j_call: TRBJ2-3; cdr3_aa: CASSPTRGGADTQYF; cdr3_nt: TGTGCCAGCAGTCCAACAAGGGGTGGGGCAGATACGCAGTATTTT
clone_size: -; d_call: -; v_call: TRBV11-2; j_call: TRBJ2-6; cdr3_aa: CASSFGYGANVLTF; cdr3_nt: TGTGCCAGCAGCTTCGGCTATGGGGCCAACGTCCTGACTTTC
clone_size: few; d_call: -; v_call: TRBV12-3/TRBV12-4; j_call: TRBJ1-1; cdr3_aa: CASALRGDTEAFF; cdr3_nt: TGTGCCAGCGCCCTCCGGGGGGACACTGAAGCTTTCTTT
clone_size: -; d_call: -; v_call: TRBV13; j_call: TRBJ1-1; cdr3_aa: CANSAGRPNTEAFF; cdr3_nt: TGTGCCAACAGCGCGGGACGCCCGAACACTGAAGCTTTCTTT
clone_size: many; d_call: TRBD1; v_call: TRBV28; j_call: TRBJ2-7; cdr3_aa: CASSWGTGTLLGEQYF; cdr3_nt: TGTGCCAGCAGTTGGGGGACAGGGACTCTTTTGGGTGAGCAGTACTTC
clone_size: many; d_call: -; v_call: TRBV10-2; j_call: TRBJ2-2; cdr3_aa: CASLEAGELFF; cdr3_nt: TGCGCCAGCCTGGAAGCCGGGGAGCTGTTTTTT
clone_size: -; d_call: -; v_call: TRBV6-6; j_call: TRBJ1-5; cdr3_aa: CTGRTYNQPQHF; cdr3_nt: TGTACCGGCAGAACCTATAATCAGCCCCAGCATTTT
clone_size: medium-sized; d_call: TRBD1; v_call: TRBV11-2; j_call: TRBJ2-5; cdr3_aa: CASSPTGAGETQYF; cdr3_nt: TGTGCCAGCAGCCCCACAGGGGCCGGGGAGACCCAGTACTTC
clone_size: many; d_call: -; v_call: TRBV10-3; j_call: TRBJ2-7; cdr3_aa: CAISGGGTSYEQYF; cdr3_nt: TGTGCCATCAGTGGGGGGGGCACGTCCTACGAGCAGTACTTC
clone_size: many; d_call: -; v_call: TRBV6-2/TRBV6-3; j_call: TRBJ2-7; cdr3_aa: CASSTGYLFNEQYF; cdr3_nt: TGTGCCAGCAGTACAGGGTATCTATTCAACGAGCAGTACTTC
clone_size: -; d_call: -; v_call: TRBV10-2; j_call: TRBJ1-2; cdr3_aa: CASSAGTAGGYTF; cdr3_nt: TGCGCCAGCAGTGCGGGGACGGCGGGAGGATACACCTTC
clone_size: few; d_call: TRBD1; v_call: TRBV11-2; j_call: TRBJ2-7; cdr3_aa: CVSSSGTGRTYEQYF; cdr3_nt: TGTGTCAGTAGCTCAGGGACAGGTAGAACATACGAGCAGTACTTC
clone_size: many; d_call: -; v_call: TRBV20-1; j_call: TRBJ2-2; cdr3_aa: CSAVNPGANTGELFF; cdr3_nt: TGCAGTGCCGTTAATCCGGGGGCGAACACCGGGGAGCTGTTTTTT
clone_size: many; d_call: -; v_call: TRBV28; j_call: TRBJ1-2; cdr3_aa: CASSPPTGIDGYTF; cdr3_nt: TGTGCCAGCAGTCCGCCCACAGGGATTGATGGCTACACCTTC
clone_size: -; d_call: TRBD1; v_call: TRBV13; j_call: TRBJ1-1; cdr3_aa: CASSRDRIMNTETFF; cdr3_nt: TGTGCCAGCAGCCGGGACAGGATAATGAACACTGAAACTTTCTTT
clone_size: -; d_call: TRBD1; v_call: TRBV5-4; j_call: TRBJ2-5; cdr3_aa: CDSSVRTGGGETQYF; cdr3_nt: TGTGACAGCAGTGTAAGAACAGGGGGCGGAGAGACCCAGTACTTC
clone_size: many; d_call: -; v_call: TRBV4-1; j_call: TRBJ1-2; cdr3_aa: CASSQEGSGVNYGYTF; cdr3_nt: TGCGCCAGCAGCCAAGAAGGTTCGGGGGTTAACTATGGCTACACCTTC
clone_size: many; d_call: TRBD1; v_call: TRBV28; j_call: TRBJ2-7; cdr3_aa: CASSRQGHYEQYF; cdr3_nt: TGTGCCAGCAGTCGACAGGGTCACTACGAGCAGTACTTC
clone_size: once; d_call: -; v_call: TRBV29-1; j_call: TRBJ2-5; cdr3_aa: CSVGESGSGGTQHF; cdr3_nt: TGCAGCGTTGGAGAAAGCGGGTCCGGAGGGACCCAGCACTTC
clone_size: once; d_call: -; v_call: TRBV6-1; j_call: TRBJ2-7; cdr3_aa: CALGGMGSYEQYF; cdr3_nt: TGTGCCCTTGGCGGGATGGGGTCCTACGAGCAGTACTTC
clone_size: many; d_call: -; v_call: TRBV4-2; j_call: TRBJ2-7; cdr3_aa: CASSQAQGWQDPFEQYF; cdr3_nt: TGTGCCAGCAGCCAAGCCCAAGGGTGGCAGGACCCTTTTGAGCAGTACTTC
clone_size: -; d_call: TRBD2; v_call: TRBV5-1; j_call: TRBJ2-7; cdr3_aa: CDSSTGLVGEEYF; cdr3_nt: TGCGACAGCAGCACGGGACTAGTTGGCGAGGAGTACTTC
clone_size: many; d_call: -; v_call: TRBV12-3/TRBV12-4; j_call: TRBJ1-5; cdr3_aa: CASSLGTDSTQHF; cdr3_nt: TGTGCCAGCAGTTTAGGGACAGACTCGACCCAGCATTTT
clone_size: -; d_call: -; v_call: TRBV11-2; j_call: TRBJ1-6; cdr3_aa: CVSSLEGGTSYNSSLHF; cdr3_nt: TGTGTCAGCAGCCTCGAGGGGGGTACCTCCTATAATTCATCCCTCCACTTT
clone_size: -; d_call: -; v_call: TRBV20-1; j_call: TRBJ2-3; cdr3_aa: CSAREQYTDTQYF; cdr3_nt: TGCAGTGCTAGAGAACAGTACACAGATACGCAGTATTTT
clone_size: -; d_call: TRBD1; v_call: TRBV24-1; j_call: TRBJ1-1; cdr3_aa: CVTSDSTGGYTEAFF; cdr3_nt: TGTGTCACCAGTGATTCGACAGGGGGCTACACTGAAGCTTTCTTT
clone_size: many; d_call: -; v_call: TRBV6-2/TRBV6-3; j_call: TRBJ2-7; cdr3_aa: CASSTYTEYEQYF; cdr3_nt: TGTGCCAGCAGTACCTATACAGAATACGAGCAGTACTTC
clone_size: -; d_call: -; v_call: TRBV10-1; j_call: TRBJ2-2; cdr3_aa: CANSGGANIGELFF; cdr3_nt: TGCGCCAACAGTGGAGGAGCGAACATCGGGGAGCTCTTTTTT